Presented here are 6 T cell receptor delta chains from one specimen sequenced in a study of Vδ1+ human thymocytes (dated by TCRdb to 2016 to 2019). Findings and caveats that apply to the study as a whole: Thymic TRG and TRD repertoires appeared highly polyclonal with Gaussian CDR3 length distributions, unlike oligoclonal peripheral blood repertoires.

TCRdb names Illumina MiSeq as the instrument used. RNA was extracted with the RNeasy mini kit and reverse transcribed using Superscript III. CDR3 amplicons were produced by multiplex PCR using pooled V-gene forward primers and a constant-region reverse primer with Illumina adaptor overhangs. TCRdb recomputed clones from the public reads with CATT; identical DNA rows were then combined. This sample lists more than 25,000 delta-chain clones; around 7.7% were detected once. In total, the top ten clones hold 0.85% to 1% of the sample. Antigens for these TCRs are unknown. Sequenced sample: Vdelta1+ gamma-delta thymocytes from the thymus. The sample's cell subset or site, from its label and the paper: FACS-sorted CD3+ TCRalphabeta- TCRVdelta1+ TCRVdelta2- thymocytes. The source of these receptors is a girl in the first two years of life who had congenital heart surgery.

About this clone itself: Distinct nucleotide sequences in the sample also encode this CDR3. This chain joins TRDV2 and TRDJ1; TRDD3 agrees at 7 bases. TCRdb carries no J gene annotation; the J gene was assigned here by matching the DNA with germline. The CDR3 loop spans 21 amino acids. Germline V gene lookup returns CDR1 GEAIGNYY and CDR2 EKD. J gave up 0 bases and V 5 bases, and 26 bases lay outside the gene matches. The CDR3 here is CACGGIAVLGRRPQNTDKLIF. Here the CDR3 DNA reads TGTGCCTGTGGCGGGATTGCTGTACTGGGGAGAAGGCCCCAGAACACCGATAAACTCATCTTT.

To note about this clone: Other DNA sequences in the sample encode the same CDR3. V gene TRDV1 combines with J gene TRDJ1; tentatively, D is TRDD3 (8 bases). In germline, CDR1 is TSWWSYY, CDR2 QGS. The CDR3 runs 21 residues. V dropped 1 base and J dropped 1 base, with 28 bases sitting between them. The CDR3 protein is CALGEQVGTFLRTGGTDKLIF. The CDR3 nucleotides read TGTGCTCTTGGGGAACAAGTCGGTACCTTCCTCCGTACTGGGGGCACCGATAAACTCATCTTT.

The chain couples TRDV1 to TRDJ1; D gene uncertain. Germline CDR1 is TSWWSYY and CDR2 is QGS. V was trimmed by 6 bases and J by 2 bases, leaving 31 bases between them. There are 20 residues in the CDR3. The CDR3 DNA reads TGTGCTCTTGGACAAAAAATTAAGGCGGTCAGGTCCGGGAGTACCGATAAACTCATCTTT. Translating it yields CALGQKIKAVRSGSTDKLIF.

In this sample, this clone turned up a few times. V gene TRDV1 combines with J gene TRDJ1, with 11 bases fitting TRDD3. V dropped 5 bases and J dropped 4; count of bases not matched to a gene: 9. The CDR3 extends over 16 amino acids. Germline CDR1 and CDR2: TSWWSYY and QGS. This CDR3 is CALGSGPGGYIDKLIF. In DNA form, the CDR3 reads TGTGCTCTTGGGTCCGGTCCTGGGGGATACATCGATAAACTCATCTTT.

This chain uses TRDV1 with TRDJ1; possible D gene TRDD2, 6 bases. The CDR3 extends over 19 amino acids. CDR1 is TSWWSYY and CDR2 is QGS in the germline V gene. V was shortened by 4 bases and J by 0 bases, with 24 bases between the two germline ends. CDR3 sequence (DNA): TGTGCTCTTGGGGCCCATGGTCGTCCTACGGTTTGGTACACCGATAAACTCATCTTT. Protein product: CALGAHGRPTVWYTDKLIF.

The J gene was identified as TRDJ1, and no V gene was called; no check of the table's D call, TRDD3, against the DNA was made. The CDR3 is 17 residues long. The CDR3 DNA reads as TGTGCTCTTGGGGAATCCTCCCACCGAACGTACACCGATAAACTCATCTTT. Its translation: CALGESSHRTYTDKLIF.